The next 5 T cell receptor beta chains were all read from a single sample in a study of technical replicates of blood from four donors. Clones were read by immunoSEQ multiplex PCR, and TCRdb kept only the in-frame ones, dropping some. The sample yields about 75,000 clones, approximately 96% seen once. Sample: T cells isolated from PBMCs. These receptors all stem from a human donor in good health.

The chain combines TRBV4-1 with TRBJ2-2; D ambiguous. CDR3 length equals 17 residues. Germline V CDR1 and CDR2: MGHRA, YSYEKL. V lost 0 bases to trimming and J lost 5 bases, with 16 bases between them. CDR3 loop: CASSQDVPPRRTGELFF. The CDR3 DNA is TGCGCCAGCAGCCAAGATGTCCCTCCACGCCGGACCGGGGAGCTGTTTTTT.

J is TRBJ2-1 and V is TRBV9, with 7 bases identical to TRBD1. Looked up from germline, CDR1 is SGDLS and CDR2 is YYNGEE. The CDR3 runs 16 residues. V gave up 0 bases and J gave up 3 bases; unmatched junction bases: 6. The CDR3 bases are TGTGCCAGCAGCGTAGGCAACAGGGGCGACTACAATGAGCAGTTCTTC. It encodes CASSVGNRGDYNEQFF.

This chain uses TRBV27 with TRBJ2-7; maybe TRBD2 (5 bases). V lost 6 bases, J lost 7 bases, and 13 bases lay in between. This CDR3 is built from 12 residues. Looked up from germline, CDR1 is MNHEY and CDR2 is SMNVEV (reference sequence). The CDR3 region is CASRDPGMEQYF. The CDR3 nucleotides read TGTGCCAGCAGGGATCCGGGAATGGAGCAGTACTTC.

The chain has TRBV25-1 and TRBJ1-1; D is unresolved. The CDR3 contains 13 residues. V lost 3 bases and J 8 bases, leaving 13 bases between the germline ends. CDR1 and CDR2 (germline): MGHDK, SYGVNS. CDR3 bases: TGTGCCAGCAGTGATTCGGGGATGAGAGAAGCTTTCTTT. It specifies CASSDSGMREAFF. Based on the CDR3 plus reference TRBV25-1 and TRBJ1-1, the full variable domain is EADIYQTPRYLVIGTGKKITLECSQTMGHDKMYWYQQDPGMELHLIHYSYGVNSTEKGDLSSESTVSRIRTEHFPLTLESARPSHTSQYLCASSDSGMREAFFGQGTRLTVV.

This clone has only a few counts. The chain recombines TRBV7-9 with TRBJ2-2, with D unclear. Per germline, CDR1 SEHNR and CDR2 FQNEAQ (reference sequence). Trimming removed 2 bases from V and 4 bases from J, with 14 bases in between. The CDR3 spans 16 residues. CDR3 residues: CASSLPSRSSTGELFF. The DNA for the CDR3 is TGTGCCAGCAGCTTACCATCTAGATCTAGCACCGGGGAGCTGTTTTTT.